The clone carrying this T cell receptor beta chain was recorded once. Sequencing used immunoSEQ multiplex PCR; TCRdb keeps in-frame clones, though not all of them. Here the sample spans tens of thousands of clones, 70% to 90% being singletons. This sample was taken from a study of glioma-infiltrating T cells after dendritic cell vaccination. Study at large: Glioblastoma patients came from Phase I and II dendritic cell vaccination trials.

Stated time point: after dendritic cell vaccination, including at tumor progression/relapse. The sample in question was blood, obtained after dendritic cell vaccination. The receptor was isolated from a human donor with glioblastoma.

The CDR3: CASSLERGGVTGELFF. CDR3 coding DNA: TGTGCCAGCAGCTTAGAGCGGGGTGGGGTTACCGGGGAGCTGTTTTTT. The chain couples TRBV11-2 to TRBJ2-2; D is possibly TRBD2 (6 bases). Germline values: CDR1 SGHAT, CDR2 FQNNGV. V was shortened by 0 bases and J by 5 bases, with 13 bases between the two germline ends. CDR3 length: 16 amino acids.